A single sample gave rise to the 22 T cell receptor beta chains below, sequenced in a study of blood T cell repertoires in COVID-19. This table comes from immunoSEQ multiplex PCR, and its TCRdb copy is limited to in-frame clones, with some not included. The data show about 210,000 clones, under 90% seen once. Sequenced input: PBMCs or T cells enriched from blood (not recorded which). The receptors derive from a woman between 50 and 59 years old with acute COVID-19.

The table lists this clone with a count of one. The V and J genes are TRBV12-3 or TRBV12-4 and TRBJ1-2; tentatively, D is TRBD1 (6 bases). CDR3 size: 13 residues. V lost 6 bases, J lost 6 bases, and 14 bases lay in between. The CDR3 nucleotides read TGTGCCAGCAGCCCACAGGGTTTGGATGGCTACACCTTC. Protein product: CASSPQGLDGYTF.

CDR3: CASSPRGLTETQYF. The CDR3, as DNA: TGTGCCAGTAGTCCACGGGGATTAACGGAGACCCAGTACTTC. This chain uses TRBV19 with TRBJ2-5; a possible D gene is TRBD2 (5 bases). The CDR3 has 14 residues. The germline V and J ends were trimmed by 5 bases and 5 bases, with 15 bases remaining between them. Germline CDR1 and CDR2: LNHDA and SQIVND (reference sequence). The variable domain in full, with the rest retrieved from reference TRBV19 and TRBJ2-5, is DGGITQSPKYLFRKEGQNVTLSCEQNLNHDAMYWYRQDPGQGLRLIYYSQIVNDFQKGDIAEGYSVSREKKESFPLTVTSAQKNPTAFYLCASSPRGLTETQYFGPGTRLLVL.

V is TRBV6-2 or TRBV6-3 and J is TRBJ2-7, with 11 bases lining up with TRBD2. The junction had 8 bases not matched to a gene; V was cut back by 2 bases and J by 2 bases. CDR3 size: 17 residues. Per germline, CDR1 MNHEY and CDR2 SVGEGT. The CDR3 coding sequence is TGTGCCAGCAGTTACGCGATAGCGGGGGGGCTAACCTACGAGCAGTACTTC. It codes for CASSYAIAGGLTYEQYF.

This chain uses TRBV9 with TRBJ2-3, with D unclear. This CDR3 spans 12 amino acids. V was pared by 3 bases and J by 0 bases, with 2 bases between. Germline CDR1 reads SGDLS; CDR2 reads YYNGEE. CDR3 nucleotide sequence: TGTGCCAGCAGCGCTAGCACAGATACGCAGTATTTT. Its protein is CASSASTDTQYF.

The V and J genes are TRBV21-1 and TRBJ1-1; the tabulated D call, TRBD1, remains unverified against the DNA. TRBV21-1 represents a pseudogene. The length of the CDR3 is 19 residues. CDR3 sequence (DNA): TGTGCCAGCAGCCTGGGACAGGGGGAGGAGGGGACTCGAAGCGCTGAAGCTTTCTTT. Translation gives CASSLGQGEEGTRSAEAFF.

This clone was picked up one time. The J gene is TRBJ2-5, the V gene TRBV5-8; maybe TRBD2 (7 bases). The CDR3 covers 16 residues. The ends were cut back, 4 bases at V and 4 bases at J, with 20 bases in the middle. Germline values: CDR1 SGHTS, CDR2 YDEGEE. This CDR3 reads CASSGKLGGLAETQYF. Written as DNA, the CDR3 is TGTGCCAGCAGCGGGAAACTCGGGGGGCTGGCAGAGACCCAGTACTTC. Filled out from reference TRBV5-8 and TRBJ2-5, the complete variable domain reads EAGVTQSPTHLIKTRGQQATLRCSPISGHTSVYWYQQALGLGLQFLLWYDEGEERNRGNFPPRFSGRQFPNYSSELNVNALELEDSALYLCASSGKLGGLAETQYFGPGTRLLVL.

This clone appeared once. The chain recombines TRBV6-6 with TRBJ1-2, with 10 bases fitting TRBD1. V shed 5 bases and J 5 bases; nucleotides not matched to a gene: 11. The length of the CDR3 is 16 residues. CDR1 MNHNY and CDR2 SVGAGI come from the germline V gene (reference sequence). CDR3 nucleotides: TGTGCCAGCAGTAACACCGACAGGGGGCAGGGATATGGCTACACCTTC. Translation gives CASSNTDRGQGYGYTF.

The gene calls are TRBV7-8 and TRBJ2-2, with 10 bases that match TRBD2. The CDR3 is 17 amino acids. V trimming: 0 bases; J trimming: 2 bases; junction bases outside the gene matches: 3. CDR1 is SGHVS, CDR2 FQNEAQ, per germline. CDR3 nucleotides: TGTGCCAGCAGCTTAGCACTAGCGGGATTAAACACCGGGGAGCTGTTTTTT. Amino acid sequence: CASSLALAGLNTGELFF.

This sequence joins TRBV18 and TRBJ2-5; a possible D gene is TRBD1 (8 bases). Germline CDR1 and CDR2: KGHSH and LQKENI. Trimming removed 2 bases from V and 2 bases from J, with 18 bases in between. CDR3 size: 17 residues. In nucleotides, the CDR3 is TGTGCCAGCTCACCAATAAGCACAGGGGGAGGGCAAGAGACCCAGTACTTC. It translates to CASSPISTGGGQETQYF.

The chain carries TRBV30 and TRBJ2-7; 8 bases line up with TRBD2. This CDR3 has 15 residues. Germline lookup yields CDR1 GTSNPN and CDR2 SVGIG (reference sequence). J gave up 0 bases and V 3 bases, and 7 bases lay outside the gene matches. The CDR3 loop reads CAWSGIAGFSYEQYF. The CDR3 bases are TGTGCCTGGAGCGGGATAGCGGGATTCTCCTACGAGCAGTACTTC.

The rearrangement links TRBV10-1 to TRBJ2-7; TRBD1 aligns across 8 bases. The germline CDR1 and CDR2 sequences are WNHNN and SYGVQD (reference sequence). There are 16 residues in the CDR3. V gave up 6 bases and J gave up 4 bases; unmatched junction bases: 14. CDR3 in DNA: TGCGCCAGCAGACCCAAACCGGGACAGGTGTTTTACGAGCAGTACTTC. It encodes CASRPKPGQVFYEQYF.

This chain links TRBV3-1 (or the pseudogene TRBV3-2) with TRBJ2-2, with a tentative D call TRBD2 (6 bases). The CDR3 is made up of 13 amino acids. Per germline, CDR1 LGHDT and CDR2 YNNKEL (reference sequence). V gave up 7 bases and J gave up 5 bases, with 11 bases separating them. The CDR3 region has the DNA TGTGCCAGCATGTCGCGGGAAACCGGGGAGCTGTTTTTT. This codes for CASMSRETGELFF.

This clone was observed a single time. The V and J genes are TRBV19 and TRBJ2-5, with unresolved D. Germline-derived CDR1 and CDR2 are LNHDA and SQIVND (reference sequence). V was shortened by 3 bases and J by 5 bases, with 10 bases between the two germline ends. The CDR3 is made up of 13 amino acids. The CDR3 loop reads CASSMLAGETQYF. In nucleotides, the CDR3 is TGTGCCAGTAGTATGCTCGCCGGGGAGACCCAGTACTTC.

J is TRBJ2-3 and V is TRBV6-5, with 8 bases identical to TRBD2. Germline assignment: CDR1 MNHEY and CDR2 SVGAGI. J lost 3 bases, V lost 8 bases, and 10 bases had no gene match. The length of the CDR3 is 15 residues. This CDR3 reads CASGTSSTSTDTQYF. In DNA, the CDR3 is TGTGCCAGCGGGACTAGTTCCACTTCGACAGATACGCAGTATTTT.

This rearrangement joins TRBV5-1 to TRBJ2-3; D is unclear. Germline values: CDR1 SGHRS, CDR2 YFSETQ. The CDR3 is 15 amino acids. Trimming pared 0 bases from V and 2 bases from J, leaving 10 bases between. The DNA of the CDR3 is TGCGCCAGCAGCTTGGTCCCGGGTTCCACAGATACGCAGTATTTT. Translated, it gives CASSLVPGSTDTQYF.

The rearrangement links TRBV28 to TRBJ1-2, with D possibly matching TRBD1 (5 bases). Trimming pared 1 base from V and 10 bases from J, leaving 13 bases between. Per germline, CDR1 MDHEN and CDR2 SYDVKM. This CDR3 has 13 residues. CDR3 in amino acids: CASSLFLDSHYTF. The DNA of the CDR3 is TGTGCCAGCAGTTTATTCCTCGACAGCCACTACACCTTC.

This clone was picked up one time. CDR3 sequence reads: CASSPTSGGAGEQYF. The CDR3, as DNA: TGTGCCAGCAGCCCTACTAGCGGGGGGGCTGGGGAGCAGTACTTC. This chain connects TRBV7-2 to TRBJ2-7, with 13 positions matching TRBD2. The CDR3 runs 15 residues. Germline trimming cut 5 bases from V and 7 bases from J; bases unmatched to any gene: 8. In germline, CDR1 is SGHTA, CDR2 FQGNSA.

CDR3 protein: CASSPPGLDADTQYF. For the CDR3, the DNA is TGTGCCAGCAGTCCCCCGGGACTAGACGCAGATACGCAGTATTTT. V and J are TRBV7-3 and TRBJ2-3, with TRBD2 matching 8 bases. The V and J ends lost 6 bases and 4 bases, in that order; junction bases with no gene match: 9. Germline V gene sequence: CDR1 SGHTA, CDR2 FQGTGA. The CDR3 extends over 15 amino acids.

The rearrangement joins TRBV19 to TRBJ1-4; no definite D call. Trimming cost V 7 bases and J 5 bases, with 11 bases left between them. This CDR3 has 13 residues. CDR1 and CDR2 (germline): LNHDA, SQIVND (reference sequence). CDR3: CASKNYLNEKLFF. CDR3 bases: TGTGCCAGTAAGAACTACCTGAATGAAAAACTGTTTTTT. Full variable domain (remainder filled in from reference TRBV19 and TRBJ1-4): DGGITQSPKYLFRKEGQNVTLSCEQNLNHDAMYWYRQDPGQGLRLIYYSQIVNDFQKGDIAEGYSVSREKKESFPLTVTSAQKNPTAFYLCASKNYLNEKLFFGSGTQLSVL.

The V call is TRBV10-2, the J call TRBJ1-6, with TRBD1 as a possible D gene (5 bases). The CDR3 sequence is 13 residues long. Germline V gene lookup returns CDR1 WSHSY and CDR2 SAAADI. Trimming stripped 5 bases from V and 10 bases from J, with 12 bases between. This CDR3 is CASSPGFGSPLHF. The CDR3 DNA follows: TGCGCCAGCAGTCCAGGGTTCGGCTCACCCCTCCACTTT.

The chain employs TRBV28 and TRBJ1-1, with D perhaps TRBD1 (6 bases). V lost 6 bases, J lost 9 bases, and 17 bases lay in between. The germline V gene has CDR1 MDHEN and CDR2 SYDVKM. The CDR3 loop spans 13 amino acids. CDR3 bases: TGTGCCAGCAGCCTACCGGGGACAAGAAAAGCTTTCTTT. Translation gives CASSLPGTRKAFF.

The rearrangement uses TRBV18 and TRBJ2-7, with D perhaps TRBD1 (5 bases). Trimming took off 2 bases at V and 11 bases at J, with 16 bases between the two ends. CDR1 is KGHSH and CDR2 is LQKENI in the germline V gene. This CDR3 contains 13 residues. CDR3 residues: CASSPGIDSDKYF. In DNA, the CDR3 is TGTGCCAGCTCACCAGGTATCGACAGTGATAAGTACTTC.